The clone carrying this T cell receptor beta chain was observed many times. TCRdb reanalysed the 5' RACE reads using MiXCR and keeps one entry per CDR3 protein. Of around 64,000 distinct CDR3 sequences in the sample, about 15% were seen once. These data originate in a study of HIV-infected patients and healthy controls. Germline V lookup: CDR1 SGHDN, CDR2 FVKESK. Trimming stripped 3 bases from V and 4 bases from J, with 13 bases between. This CDR3 spans 14 amino acids. This receptor was taken from a human donor in good health. Sequences were obtained from CD4+ T cells from blood. This chain joins TRBV14 and TRBJ2-7, with D unclear. The CDR3 reads CASSHLDVRYEQYF. The CDR3 bases are TGTGCCAGCAGCCATCTAGATGTCCGGTACGAGCAGTACTTC.